The rows below give T cell receptor beta chains drawn from one sample of a study of blood T cell repertoires in COVID-19. The repertoire was sequenced with immunoSEQ multiplex PCR; TCRdb's copy has only in-frame clones and lacks some. The sample shows roughly 100,000 clones, approximately 80% of them seen only once. Sample: peripheral blood. These receptor sequences come from a man older than 75 with acute or convalescent COVID-19. Both conserved end residues are part of each CDR3. D genes are given only for firm matches. The size of a clone is reported for some rows only, either as once, few or many, or as a class for expanded clones.

-,TRBV29-1,-,TRBJ1-2,15,CSALDSTLSNYGYTF,TGCAGCGCCCTGGACAGTACCCTTTCTAACTATGGCTACACCTTC
TRBD1,TRBV7-6,-,TRBJ1-1,15,CASSLQRTGNTEAFF,TGTGCCAGCAGCTTACAAAGGACAGGGAACACTGAAGCTTTCTTT
TRBD2,TRBV5-4,-,TRBJ2-2,15,CASSLVAGDTGELFF,TGTGCCAGCAGCTTAGTAGCGGGAGACACCGGGGAGCTGTTTTTT
TRBD1,TRBV27,-,TRBJ1-2,15,CASRSIGTGTSGYTF,TGTGCCAGCAGGTCGATAGGGACAGGGACTTCTGGCTACACCTTC
TRBD1,TRBV6-5,-,TRBJ1-5,15,CASSSRWDSGQPQHF,TGTGCCAGCAGTTCCCGATGGGACAGTGGGCAGCCCCAGCATTTT
TRBD2,TRBV4-2,few,TRBJ2-1,16,CASSQAGTSGYNEQFF,TGTGCCAGCAGCCAGGCCGGGACTAGCGGCTACAATGAGCAGTTCTTC
-,TRBV18,few,TRBJ2-2,15,CASSLTTVTAGELFF,TGTGCCAGCTCCCTAACGACAGTAACGGCCGGGGAGCTGTTTTTT
TRBD1,TRBV28,-,TRBJ1-2,16,CASSLSAGTDSRGYTF,TGTGCCAGCAGTTTAAGTGCAGGGACAGACTCGCGTGGCTACACCTTC
-,TRBV19,-,TRBJ2-2,17,CASSTALRGIGAGELFF,TGTGCCAGTAGTACCGCCCTCCGCGGGATAGGGGCCGGGGAGCTGTTTTTT
TRBD1,TRBV5-1,-,TRBJ2-2,15,CASGSGQPNTGELFF,TGCGCCAGCGGGTCGGGACAGCCGAACACCGGGGAGCTGTTTTTT
TRBD2,TRBV12-5,-,TRBJ2-5,15,CASGLGLAGQETQYF,TGTGCTAGTGGTTTGGGACTAGCGGGACAAGAGACCCAGTACTTC
-,TRBV7-7,-,TRBJ2-3,15,CASSLGRDMTDTQYF,TGTGCTAGCAGCTTAGGCCGGGATATGACAGATACGCAGTATTTT
-,TRBV2,few,TRBJ2-1,13,CASSEGRGNEQFF,TGTGCCAGCAGTGAAGGCAGGGGCAATGAGCAGTTCTTC
-,TRBV5-5,-,TRBJ1-2,13,CASSLWGQGTHTF,-
-,TRBV4-1,-,TRBJ1-2,17,CASTPGGIGGGGDGYTF,TGCGCCAGCACCCCCGGAGGAATAGGAGGGGGGGGAGATGGCTACACCTTC
-,TRBV6-5,-,TRBJ1-3,16,CASSYKNSRSGNTIYF,TGTGCCAGCAGTTACAAGAACTCACGCTCTGGAAACACCATATATTTT
-,TRBV5-1,-,TRBJ1-1,15,CASSPGRDMITEAFF,TGCGCCAGCAGCCCGGGACGGGACATGATTACTGAAGCTTTCTTT
-,TRBV5-1,-,TRBJ1-3,13,CASSLSSGNTIYF,TGCGCCAGCAGCTTGTCGTCTGGAAACACCATATATTTT
-,TRBV3-1/TRBV3-2,-,TRBJ2-5,16,CASNRAGSQGQETQYF,TGTGCCAGCAATCGGGCGGGTAGCCAAGGCCAAGAGACCCAGTACTTC
TRBD1,TRBV18,-,TRBJ1-2,15,CASSRPGQGAYGYTF,TGTGCCAGCTCACGGCCGGGACAGGGAGCCTATGGCTACACCTTC
TRBD2,TRBV18,-,TRBJ2-7,14,CASSQTSGISEQYF,TGTGCCAGCTCACAGACTAGCGGGATCTCCGAGCAGTACTTC
TRBD1,TRBV5-1,-,TRBJ2-5,14,CASSHDRVLETQYF,TGCGCCAGCAGCCACGACAGGGTCCTTGAGACCCAGTACTTC
-,TRBV28,-,TRBJ1-2,14,CASSSLGGYYGYTF,TGTGCCAGCAGTTCCCTAGGTGGATACTATGGCTACACCTTC
TRBD2,TRBV12-5,-,TRBJ2-1,20,CASGLVLLAGGSSSYNEQFF,TGTGCTAGTGGTTTGGTACTATTAGCGGGAGGATCCAGCTCCTACAATGAGCAGTTCTTC
-,TRBV6-2/TRBV6-3,once,TRBJ2-5,15,CASSYSEVRQETQYF,TGTGCCAGCAGTTACTCGGAGGTACGACAAGAGACCCAGTACTTC
-,TRBV6-5,few,TRBJ1-2,15,CASSYDPQRRYGYTF,TGTGCCAGCAGTTATGACCCTCAAAGGAGGTATGGCTACACCTTC